A selection of T cell receptor beta chains follows, all from one sample in a study of CD8+ T cells in alopecia areata. The table came from immunoSEQ multiplex PCR; TCRdb's copy has only in-frame clones and leaves some out. The sample contains about 150,000 clones, over 45% of which appear only once. Sequenced: CD4+ T cells sorted from blood. The source of these receptors is a human donor with alopecia areata. CDR3s include the opening cysteine and the closing phenylalanine or tryptophan. D genes are given only for firm matches. Not every row has a clone size; where given, it reads once, few, many or a size class.

clone size: NA
J gene: TRBJ1-2
V gene: TRBV28
D gene: NA
CDR3 protein: CASSFGTASGYTF
CDR3 DNA: TGTGCCAGCAGTTTCGGGACGGCCTCTGGCTACACCTTC

clone size: few
J gene: TRBJ2-7
V gene: TRBV29-1
D gene: NA
CDR3 protein: CSVEGYGYEQYF
CDR3 DNA: TGCAGCGTTGAAGGGTATGGGTACGAGCAGTACTTC

clone size: NA
J gene: TRBJ2-3
V gene: TRBV11-2
D gene: NA
CDR3 protein: CASSSRYTQYF
CDR3 DNA: TGTGCCAGCAGCAGTAGATATACGCAGTATTTT

clone size: NA
J gene: TRBJ2-3
V gene: TRBV4-1
D gene: NA
CDR3 protein: CASSSHLDTQYF
CDR3 DNA: TGCGCCAGCAGCTCCCACCTGGATACGCAGTATTTT

clone size: NA
J gene: TRBJ2-7
V gene: TRBV20-1
D gene: NA
CDR3 protein: CSALQEYEQYF
CDR3 DNA: TGCAGTGCCCTACAAGAATACGAGCAGTACTTC

clone size: few
J gene: TRBJ2-5
V gene: TRBV2
D gene: NA
CDR3 protein: CASSEVGPQETQYF
CDR3 DNA: TGTGCCAGCAGTGAAGTGGGTCCCCAAGAGACCCAGTACTTC

clone size: NA
J gene: TRBJ2-1
V gene: TRBV4-2
D gene: TRBD2
CDR3 protein: CASSHPSGGTSYNEQFF
CDR3 DNA: TGTGCCAGCAGCCACCCGAGCGGGGGGACCTCCTACAATGAGCAGTTCTTC

clone size: NA
J gene: TRBJ2-7
V gene: TRBV11-2
D gene: NA
CDR3 protein: CASYGGPYEQYF
CDR3 DNA: TGTGCCAGCTACGGGGGGCCCTACGAGCAGTACTTC

clone size: NA
J gene: TRBJ2-3
V gene: TRBV7-8
D gene: NA
CDR3 protein: CASSPLAGTQYF
CDR3 DNA: TGTGCCAGCAGCCCCCTCGCCGGTACGCAGTATTTT

clone size: NA
J gene: TRBJ2-2
V gene: TRBV11-3
D gene: TRBD2
CDR3 protein: CASSRRPLAEGELFF
CDR3 DNA: TGTGCCAGCAGCCGAAGACCGCTAGCGGAGGGGGAGCTGTTTTTT

clone size: few
J gene: TRBJ2-2
V gene: TRBV4-2
D gene: TRBD2
CDR3 protein: CASSQGLAGFHTGELFF
CDR3 DNA: TGTGCCAGCAGCCAAGGGCTAGCGGGATTCCACACCGGGGAGCTGTTTTTT

clone size: few
J gene: TRBJ2-7
V gene: TRBV29-1
D gene: NA
CDR3 protein: CSVDSPGFDEQYF
CDR3 DNA: TGCAGCGTTGATTCCCCAGGTTTCGACGAGCAGTACTTC

clone size: NA
J gene: TRBJ2-7
V gene: TRBV4-1
D gene: NA
CDR3 protein: CASSQDRGGRRNSYEQYF
CDR3 DNA: TGCGCCAGCAGCCAAGATAGAGGCGGGCGTAGAAACTCCTACGAGCAGTACTTC

clone size: few
J gene: TRBJ1-2
V gene: TRBV29-1
D gene: NA
CDR3 protein: CSVVRVGDYGYTF
CDR3 DNA: TGCAGCGTTGTTAGGGTGGGAGACTATGGCTACACCTTC

clone size: few
J gene: TRBJ2-6
V gene: TRBV29-1
D gene: NA
CDR3 protein: CSVSLNRWYDPSSGANVLTF
CDR3 DNA: TGCAGCGTTTCATTGAATCGGTGGTACGACCCCAGCTCTGGGGCCAACGTCCTGACTTTC

clone size: few
J gene: TRBJ1-1
V gene: TRBV28
D gene: NA
CDR3 protein: CASRRPRSGTEAFF
CDR3 DNA: TGTGCCAGCAGAAGACCTAGGAGCGGCACTGAAGCTTTCTTT

clone size: NA
J gene: TRBJ2-5
V gene: TRBV29-1
D gene: NA
CDR3 protein: CSVEGPPGLPDF
CDR3 DNA: TGCAGCGTTGAAGGGCCTCCGGGACTCCCGGACTTC

clone size: NA
J gene: TRBJ1-1
V gene: TRBV28
D gene: NA
CDR3 protein: CASRMGHLNTEAFF
CDR3 DNA: TGTGCCAGCAGGATGGGACATTTGAACACTGAAGCTTTCTTT

clone size: NA
J gene: TRBJ2-3
V gene: TRBV29-1
D gene: NA
CDR3 protein: CSIPHEGVSTDTQYF
CDR3 DNA: TGCAGCATCCCTCATGAGGGGGTCAGCACAGATACGCAGTATTTT

clone size: NA
J gene: TRBJ1-2
V gene: TRBV29-1
D gene: NA
CDR3 protein: CSVGSNYGYTF
CDR3 DNA: TGCAGCGTTGGGTCTAACTATGGCTACACCTTC

clone size: NA
J gene: TRBJ2-1
V gene: TRBV7-8
D gene: NA
CDR3 protein: CASSLRTDSYNEQFF
CDR3 DNA: TGTGCCAGCAGCTTAAGGACAGACTCCTACAATGAGCAGTTCTTC

clone size: NA
J gene: TRBJ1-2
V gene: TRBV4-1
D gene: NA
CDR3 protein: CANQYGYTF
CDR3 DNA: TGCGCCAACCAATATGGCTACACCTTC

clone size: NA
J gene: TRBJ1-2
V gene: TRBV29-1
D gene: TRBD1
CDR3 protein: CSVAAGQGASGYTF
CDR3 DNA: TGCAGCGTGGCGGCGGGACAGGGGGCGAGTGGCTACACCTTC

clone size: NA
J gene: TRBJ2-7
V gene: TRBV29-1
D gene: NA
CDR3 protein: CSVQGPPDEQYF
CDR3 DNA: TGCAGCGTCCAGGGACCTCCGGACGAGCAGTACTTC

clone size: NA
J gene: TRBJ2-1
V gene: TRBV7-8
D gene: TRBD1
CDR3 protein: CASSLPSAGQGFQFF
CDR3 DNA: TGTGCCAGCAGCTTACCGAGTGCAGGACAGGGGTTCCAGTTCTTC

clone size: few
J gene: TRBJ2-7
V gene: TRBV5-1
D gene: NA
CDR3 protein: CASSLARELGEQYF
CDR3 DNA: TGCGCCAGCAGCTTGGCCAGGGAGCTCGGCGAGCAGTACTTC

clone size: NA
J gene: TRBJ2-7
V gene: TRBV29-1
D gene: TRBD2
CDR3 protein: CSAVPGLADHYEQYF
CDR3 DNA: TGCAGCGCTGTCCCGGGACTAGCGGACCATTACGAGCAGTACTTC

clone size: NA
J gene: TRBJ2-2
V gene: TRBV30
D gene: TRBD1
CDR3 protein: CAWRPGTANTGELFF
CDR3 DNA: TGTGCCTGGAGGCCCGGGACAGCGAACACCGGGGAGCTGTTTTTT

clone size: NA
J gene: TRBJ2-1
V gene: TRBV2
D gene: NA
CDR3 protein: CASYPGGFEGNEQFF
CDR3 DNA: TGTGCCAGCTACCCTGGGGGATTTGAGGGGAATGAGCAGTTCTTC

clone size: NA
J gene: TRBJ2-1
V gene: TRBV29-1
D gene: NA
CDR3 protein: CSVPPRGGSYNEQFF
CDR3 DNA: TGCAGCGTCCCCCCCCGTGGGGGTTCCTACAATGAGCAGTTCTTC

clone size: NA
J gene: TRBJ2-5
V gene: TRBV28
D gene: NA
CDR3 protein: CASSLSPFGGLETQYF
CDR3 DNA: TGTGCCAGCAGTTTAAGTCCGTTCGGGGGCCTGGAGACCCAGTACTTC

clone size: NA
J gene: TRBJ2-7
V gene: TRBV5-1
D gene: NA
CDR3 protein: CASRGALGSYEQYF
CDR3 DNA: TGCGCCAGCCGTGGGGCTCTCGGGTCCTACGAGCAGTACTTC

clone size: few
J gene: TRBJ2-5
V gene: TRBV27
D gene: NA
CDR3 protein: CASSFTLQETQYF
CDR3 DNA: TGTGCCAGCAGTTTCACCCTCCAAGAGACCCAGTACTTC

clone size: NA
J gene: TRBJ2-7
V gene: TRBV28
D gene: NA
CDR3 protein: CASSFITDEQYF
CDR3 DNA: TGTGCCAGCAGTTTTATCACAGACGAGCAGTACTTC

clone size: once
J gene: TRBJ2-1
V gene: TRBV5-1
D gene: NA
CDR3 protein: CASSLGRLLSYNEQFF
CDR3 DNA: TGCGCCAGCAGCTTGGGGAGACTTCTCTCCTACAATGAGCAGTTCTTC

clone size: once
J gene: TRBJ2-3
V gene: TRBV29-1
D gene: TRBD2
CDR3 protein: CSVIGRVTDTQYF
CDR3 DNA: TGCAGCGTTATCGGGAGGGTCACAGATACGCAGTATTTT

clone size: NA
J gene: TRBJ2-5
V gene: TRBV29-1
D gene: NA
CDR3 protein: CSVGSDGFRETQYF
CDR3 DNA: TGCAGCGTTGGATCGGACGGTTTTCGGGAGACCCAGTACTTC

clone size: NA
J gene: TRBJ1-2
V gene: TRBV30
D gene: NA
CDR3 protein: CAWGGGYGYTF
CDR3 DNA: TGTGCCTGGGGGGGAGGCTATGGCTACACCTTC

clone size: few
J gene: TRBJ2-1
V gene: TRBV5-1
D gene: TRBD2
CDR3 protein: CASSGTSAPQFF
CDR3 DNA: TGCGCCAGCAGCGGAACTAGCGCACCCCAGTTCTTC

clone size: NA
J gene: TRBJ2-5
V gene: TRBV19
D gene: NA
CDR3 protein: CALAGTHETQYF
CDR3 DNA: TGTGCCCTCGCCGGGACTCACGAGACCCAGTACTTC

clone size: NA
J gene: TRBJ1-1
V gene: TRBV29-1
D gene: NA
CDR3 protein: CSVGLLVGGRAFF
CDR3 DNA: TGCAGCGTTGGGCTTCTTGTTGGGGGTCGGGCTTTCTTT

clone size: few
J gene: TRBJ2-1
V gene: TRBV14
D gene: NA
CDR3 protein: CASSQDLFVDEQFF
CDR3 DNA: TGTGCCAGCAGCCAAGATCTGTTTGTAGATGAGCAGTTCTTC

clone size: NA
J gene: TRBJ2-1
V gene: TRBV30
D gene: NA
CDR3 protein: CAWTWKDHSYNEQFF
CDR3 DNA: TGTGCCTGGACCTGGAAGGACCACTCCTACAATGAGCAGTTCTTC

clone size: few
J gene: TRBJ1-1
V gene: TRBV29-1
D gene: TRBD1
CDR3 protein: CSVGGTVNTEAFF
CDR3 DNA: TGCAGCGTTGGTGGGACAGTGAACACTGAAGCTTTCTTT

clone size: NA
J gene: TRBJ2-1
V gene: TRBV19
D gene: NA
CDR3 protein: CASSPIGGNEQFF
CDR3 DNA: TGTGCCAGTAGTCCTATTGGGGGCAATGAGCAGTTCTTC

clone size: NA
J gene: TRBJ1-1
V gene: TRBV7-3
D gene: NA
CDR3 protein: CASSPGAGILEAFF
CDR3 DNA: TGTGCCAGCAGCCCCGGCGCAGGGATACTTGAAGCTTTCTTT

clone size: NA
J gene: TRBJ2-1
V gene: TRBV23-1
D gene: NA
CDR3 protein: CASSLRRGRSLLRDEQFF
CDR3 DNA: TGCGCCAGCAGCCTTCGGAGAGGTCGGAGCCTCTTGAGGGATGAGCAGTTCTTC

clone size: NA
J gene: TRBJ2-1
V gene: TRBV5-1
D gene: NA
CDR3 protein: CASSWTASYNEQFF
CDR3 DNA: TGCGCCAGCAGCTGGACAGCCTCCTACAATGAGCAGTTCTTC

clone size: NA
J gene: TRBJ1-1
V gene: TRBV29-1
D gene: NA
CDR3 protein: CSVVDSGYNTEAFF
CDR3 DNA: TGCAGCGTTGTAGATTCGGGATATAACACTGAAGCTTTCTTT

clone size: NA
J gene: TRBJ2-6
V gene: TRBV11-2
D gene: NA
CDR3 protein: CASSRPSGANVLTF
CDR3 DNA: TGTGCCAGCAGCCGCCCCTCTGGGGCCAACGTCCTGACTTTC

clone size: NA
J gene: TRBJ2-6
V gene: TRBV18
D gene: NA
CDR3 protein: CASSPRGQRGISGANVLTF
CDR3 DNA: TGTGCCAGCTCACCACGCGGACAGAGGGGAATCTCTGGGGCCAACGTCCTGACTTTC

clone size: NA
J gene: TRBJ1-2
V gene: TRBV29-1
D gene: NA
CDR3 protein: CSVARDRTYGYTF
CDR3 DNA: TGCAGCGTTGCGAGGGATAGAACCTATGGCTACACCTTC

clone size: few
J gene: TRBJ2-1
V gene: TRBV29-1
D gene: NA
CDR3 protein: CSVPVKGGSILYNEQFF
CDR3 DNA: TGCAGCGTTCCCGTTAAGGGGGGGTCTATCCTTTACAATGAGCAGTTCTTC

clone size: NA
J gene: TRBJ1-3
V gene: TRBV5-1
D gene: NA
CDR3 protein: CASRDSGNTIYF
CDR3 DNA: TGCGCCAGCAGGGATTCTGGAAACACCATATATTTT

clone size: NA
J gene: TRBJ1-2
V gene: TRBV2
D gene: NA
CDR3 protein: CASSPDGFNGYTF
CDR3 DNA: TGTGCCAGCAGTCCGGACGGGTTTAATGGCTACACCTTC